This record covers a single T cell receptor (beta chain). Its antigen is not known. The CDR3 is 12 residues long. The V gene lost 8 bases and the J gene lost 6 bases, with 10 bases spanning the gap. The germline V gene has CDR1 MNHNY and CDR2 SVGAGI (reference sequence). ViraFEST assay sequencing came after antigen-specific CD4+ T cells were expanded with viral peptide pools. Researchers isolated CD4+ T cells once approximately eleven days of culture had elapsed. Two-dose BNT162b2 or mRNA-1273 vaccination was given to participants. The healthy vaccine recipients, who had no prior SARS-CoV-2 infection, showed negative nucleocapsid antibodies. This record comes from a study of vaccination effects on CD4 cells after COVID-19. The repertoire was sequenced with immunoSEQ multiplex PCR; TCRdb's copy has only in-frame clones and lacks some. The table lists tens of thousands of clones, roughly 78% of them singletons.

Study-level results: Convalescent patients numbered few in the study; early post-infection timepoints were missing entirely. Marked clonal contraction of infection- and vaccine-induced clones was seen late after vaccination.

The source was CD4+ T cells from PBMCs cultured with HCoV-OC43 spike peptides, collected after COVID-19 vaccination. As for subset: HCoV-OC43 spike overlapping peptide pool stimulation. The rearrangement links TRBV6-6 to TRBJ1-4, with D uncertain. This receptor was taken from a human donor who received a COVID-19 vaccine. The chain's CDR3 is CASATSDEKLFF. The CDR3, as DNA: TGTGCCAGCGCTACGTCCGATGAAAAACTGTTTTTT.